This entry describes one TCR beta chain. Its target is unknown. CDR1 is SGHKS, CDR2 YYEKEE, per germline (reference sequence). V lost 0 bases, J lost 2 bases, and 9 bases lay in between. This CDR3 region has 14 residues. This sample is drawn from a study of T cell responses to AZD1222 COVID-19 vaccine. Study results and caveats: Vaccine-related CD4 TCRs covered spike, predominating at 160-218 and 743-854. Repertoire sampling occurred only after the peak T cell response.

Only in-frame clones appear in the TCRdb table, and some are missing; sequencing was by immunoSEQ multiplex PCR. The table lists more than 60,000 clones, about nine tenths of them singletons. This chain joins TRBV5-5 and TRBJ2-7, with D hard to call. The TCR sequence derives from an adult who received the AZD1222 COVID-19 vaccine. The specimen was peripheral blood, collected 28 days after the second AZD1222 dose. Written as DNA, the CDR3 is TGTGCCAGCAGCTTGGCCCCGAAAACCTACGAGCAGTACTTC. Translated, it gives CASSLAPKTYEQYF.